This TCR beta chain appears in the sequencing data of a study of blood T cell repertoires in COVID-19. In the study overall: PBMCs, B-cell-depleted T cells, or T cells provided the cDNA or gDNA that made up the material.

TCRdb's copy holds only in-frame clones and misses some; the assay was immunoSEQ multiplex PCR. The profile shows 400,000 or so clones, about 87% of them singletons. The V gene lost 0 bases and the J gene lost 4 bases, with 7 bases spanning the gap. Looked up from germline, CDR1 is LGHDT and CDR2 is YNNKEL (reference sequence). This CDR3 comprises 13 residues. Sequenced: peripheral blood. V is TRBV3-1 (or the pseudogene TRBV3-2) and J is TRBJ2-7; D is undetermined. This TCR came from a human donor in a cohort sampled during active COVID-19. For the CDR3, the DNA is TGTGCCAGCAGCCAAGAGGTCCGGTACGAGCAGTACTTC. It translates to CASSQEVRYEQYF.